The present entry profiles one T cell receptor beta chain with its context. The specificity of this receptor is unknown. No much larger clonotype is one base removed from it; base qualities were not supplied. Spanning cysteine to phenylalanine, the CDR3 consists of 16 amino acids. The kept DNA is CDR3 alone, 48 bases in frame from the first base. Trimming removed 5 bases from V and 2 bases from J; the gene matches leave 7 bases unexplained. CDR1 ENHRY and CDR2 SYGVKD are derived from the germline V gene. The data belong to a study of blood T cell repertoires in COVID-19 (TCRdb year 2020). About the investigation overall: Samples from collaborators originated in the United States, Italy and Spain and spanned both the acute and convalescent phases of COVID-19. The material from the prospective study consisted of cDNA or gDNA derived from T cells, B-cell-depleted T cells, or PBMCs. Deeply sampled blood TCRbeta repertoires from subjects exposed to, actively infected with, or recovered from COVID-19 were included in the dataset. The repertoires were released in a freely available public database intended as a resource for research on the immune response to SARS-CoV-2. Samples were obtained from the ongoing ImmuneRACE study (first 160 participants) and from 1,254 subjects provided by 6 global collaborators. Nearly every sample came with metadata listing a de-identified subject ID, COVID-19 status, age in years and sex. Where HLA class I and class II types were available, the types were taken from metadata supplied by the sample provider, not from assay-based typing. Study-wide findings and limitations: The amount of clinical and demographic metadata varied by source and participant and was provided uncurated.

Each collaborating institution followed its own protocols to collect whole blood in K2EDTA tubes. Collaborator samples were shipped for TCRbeta analysis as frozen whole blood, isolated PBMCs, or DNA extracted from either sample type. The immunoSEQ Assay, a bias-controlled multiplex PCR, was used to amplify TCRbeta CDR3 regions from genomic DNA. As for how the authors treated the data: Nucleated cell counts per sample were estimated from amplification of reference gene primers within the assay. To quantify the absolute abundance of each unique TCRbeta CDR3 rearrangement, sequence reads were collapsed and filtered. For each sample, productive Simpson clonality was calculated as the square root of Simpson's diversity index over productive rearrangements. Sourced from immuneACCESS, this table was stored by TCRdb with only in-frame sequences that have V and J called. A share of the clones is absent; for the studies checked, an unresolved V gene accounts for under half, and the remainder has no known explanation. V and J calls and clone size are given by that table; D and trimming were obtained from the DNA. Here the sample has around 200,000 clones; 65% to 85% occur a single time. The top ten clones comprise 2.5% to 3.5% of the sample.

The sample was peripheral blood. The chain uses TRBV10-3 and TRBJ2-1; a stretch of 9 junction bases matches TRBD2. The sequence derives from a man aged 50 or older with active or convalescent COVID-19. The CDR3 has the sequence CAISTASGETYNEQFF. The DNA is TGTGCCATCAGTACGGCTAGCGGGGAAACCTACAATGAGCAGTTCTTC.